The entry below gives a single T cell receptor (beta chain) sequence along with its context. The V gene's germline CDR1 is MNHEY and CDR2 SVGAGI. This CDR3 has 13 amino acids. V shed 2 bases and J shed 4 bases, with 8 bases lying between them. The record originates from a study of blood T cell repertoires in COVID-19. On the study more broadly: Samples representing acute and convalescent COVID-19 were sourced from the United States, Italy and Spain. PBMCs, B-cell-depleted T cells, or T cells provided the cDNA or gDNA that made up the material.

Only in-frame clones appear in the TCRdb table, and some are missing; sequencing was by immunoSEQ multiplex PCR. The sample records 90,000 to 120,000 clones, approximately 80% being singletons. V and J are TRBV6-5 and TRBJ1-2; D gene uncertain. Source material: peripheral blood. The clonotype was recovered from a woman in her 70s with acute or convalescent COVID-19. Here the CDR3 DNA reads TGTGCCAGCAGTTACGAGGGCAGCTATGGCTACACCTTC. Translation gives CASSYEGSYGYTF.